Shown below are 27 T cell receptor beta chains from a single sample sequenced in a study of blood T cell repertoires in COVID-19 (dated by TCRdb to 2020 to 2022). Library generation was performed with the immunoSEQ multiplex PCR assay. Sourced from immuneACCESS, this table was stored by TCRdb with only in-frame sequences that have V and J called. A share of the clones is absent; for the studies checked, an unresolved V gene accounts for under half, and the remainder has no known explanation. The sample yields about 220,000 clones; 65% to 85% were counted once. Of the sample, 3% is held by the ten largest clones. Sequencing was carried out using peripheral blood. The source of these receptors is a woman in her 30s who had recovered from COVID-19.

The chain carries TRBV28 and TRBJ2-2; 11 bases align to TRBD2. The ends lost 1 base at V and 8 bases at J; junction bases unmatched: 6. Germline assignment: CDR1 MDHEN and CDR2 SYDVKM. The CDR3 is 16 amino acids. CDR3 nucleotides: TGTGCCAGCAGTTTATTGGCTAGCGGGGGGCTGGGGGAGCTGTTTTTT. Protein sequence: CASSLLASGGLGELFF.

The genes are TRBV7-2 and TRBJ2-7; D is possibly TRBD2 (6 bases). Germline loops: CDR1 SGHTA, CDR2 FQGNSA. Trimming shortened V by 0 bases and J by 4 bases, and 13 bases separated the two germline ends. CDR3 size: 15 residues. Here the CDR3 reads CASSLALPGRYEQYF. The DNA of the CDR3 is TGTGCCAGCAGCTTAGCGCTGCCAGGGAGGTACGAGCAGTACTTC.

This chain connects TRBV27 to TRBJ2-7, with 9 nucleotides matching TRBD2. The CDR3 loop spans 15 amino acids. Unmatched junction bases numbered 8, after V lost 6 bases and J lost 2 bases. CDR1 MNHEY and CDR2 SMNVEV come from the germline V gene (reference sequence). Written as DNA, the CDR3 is TGTGCCAGCAGAGCTAGCGGGATAATTCCCTACGAGCAGTACTTC. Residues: CASRASGIIPYEQYF.

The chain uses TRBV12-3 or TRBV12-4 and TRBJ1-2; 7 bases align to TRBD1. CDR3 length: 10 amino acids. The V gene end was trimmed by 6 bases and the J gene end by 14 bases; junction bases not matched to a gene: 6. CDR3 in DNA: TGTGCCAGCAGGTGGACAGGACTGACCTTC. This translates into CASRWTGLTF.

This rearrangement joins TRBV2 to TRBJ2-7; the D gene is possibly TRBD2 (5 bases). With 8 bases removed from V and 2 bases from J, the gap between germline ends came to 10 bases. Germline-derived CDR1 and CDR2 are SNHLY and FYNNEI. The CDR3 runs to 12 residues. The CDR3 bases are TGTGCCAGCTTGCGGGCCCCCTACGAGCAGTACTTC. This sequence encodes CASLRAPYEQYF.

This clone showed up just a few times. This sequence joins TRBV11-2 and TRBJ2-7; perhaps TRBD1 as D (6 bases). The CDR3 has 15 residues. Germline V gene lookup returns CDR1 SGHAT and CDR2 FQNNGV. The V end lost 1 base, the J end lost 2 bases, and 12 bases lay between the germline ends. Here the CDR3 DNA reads TGTGCCAGCAGCTTAGCTGGACAGCCGACCTACGAGCAGTACTTC. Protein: CASSLAGQPTYEQYF.

CDR3 nucleotides: TGTGCCTGGAGTCGGACACTCCTCAGCTCCTATAATTCACCCCTCCACTTT. Its protein is CAWSRTLLSSYNSPLHF. This rearrangement joins TRBV30 to TRBJ1-6, with a weak D call TRBD1 (5 bases). Germline CDR1 reads GTSNPN; CDR2 reads SVGIG (reference sequence). Between the trimmed V and J ends, which lost 2 bases and 0 bases, there was a span of 14 bases. The CDR3 extends over 17 amino acids.

The CDR3 region has the DNA TGTGCCAGCAGTTACCTAGCGGGGGAGATGGCCCAGTACTTC. It specifies CASSYLAGEMAQYF. The chain employs TRBV6-5 and TRBJ2-5, with 10 positions matching TRBD2. This CDR3 is 14 amino acids long. Per the germline V gene, CDR1 is MNHEY and CDR2 is SVGAGI. Trimming removed 2 bases from V and 9 bases from J; junction bases left unmatched: 6.

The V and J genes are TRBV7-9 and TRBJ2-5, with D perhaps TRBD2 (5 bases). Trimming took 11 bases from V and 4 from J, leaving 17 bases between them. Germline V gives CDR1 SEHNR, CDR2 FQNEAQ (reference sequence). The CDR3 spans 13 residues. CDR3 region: CAGTRFFVETQYF. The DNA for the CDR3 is TGTGCCGGCACTAGATTTTTCGTAGAGACCCAGTACTTC.

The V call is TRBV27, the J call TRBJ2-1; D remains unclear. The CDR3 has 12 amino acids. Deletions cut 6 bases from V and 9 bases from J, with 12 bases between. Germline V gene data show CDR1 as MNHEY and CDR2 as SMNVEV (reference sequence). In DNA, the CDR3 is TGTGCCAGCAGCTTGTCGGGTGGTGAGCAGTTCTTC. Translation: CASSLSGGEQFF.

For the CDR3, the DNA is TGCGCCAGCAGCTACGAGACAGGGGGCACCGGCTACACCTTC. As protein: CASSYETGGTGYTF. The rearrangement links TRBV5-1 to TRBJ1-2; TRBD1 matches at 10 bases. CDR1 is SGHRS, CDR2 YFSETQ, per germline. The CDR3 is 14 residues long. V dropped 3 bases and J dropped 8; count of bases not matched to a gene: 7.

CDR3 coding DNA: TGTGCCAGCAGCTCGATCGGCGGGAGGGCCGTTGAGACCCAGTACTTC. This gives the protein CASSSIGGRAVETQYF. The V and J genes are TRBV5-4 and TRBJ2-5; 9 nucleotides align to TRBD2. The CDR3 is 16 amino acids. From germline, CDR1 is SGHNT and CDR2 YYREEE (reference sequence). The ends lost 3 bases at V and 5 bases at J; junction bases unmatched: 11.

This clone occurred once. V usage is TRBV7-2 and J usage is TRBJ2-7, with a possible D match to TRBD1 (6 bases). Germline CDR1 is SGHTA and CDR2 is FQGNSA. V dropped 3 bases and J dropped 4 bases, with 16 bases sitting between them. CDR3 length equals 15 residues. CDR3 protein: CASSFLAQGPYEQYF. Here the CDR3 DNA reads TGTGCCAGCAGCTTCTTAGCACAGGGACCTTACGAGCAGTACTTC.

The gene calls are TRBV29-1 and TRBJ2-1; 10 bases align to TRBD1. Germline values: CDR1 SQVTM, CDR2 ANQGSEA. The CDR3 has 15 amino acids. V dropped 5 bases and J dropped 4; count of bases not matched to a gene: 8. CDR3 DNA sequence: TGCAGCGTTCTCGGGGGACAGGGGAGATACAATGAGCAGTTCTTC. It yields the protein CSVLGGQGRYNEQFF.

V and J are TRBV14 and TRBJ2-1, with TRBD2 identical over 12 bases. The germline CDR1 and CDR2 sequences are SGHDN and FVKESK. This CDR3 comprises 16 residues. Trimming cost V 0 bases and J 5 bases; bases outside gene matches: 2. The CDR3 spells CASSQEGLAGNNEQFF. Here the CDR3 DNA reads TGTGCCAGCAGCCAAGAGGGACTAGCGGGTAACAATGAGCAGTTCTTC.

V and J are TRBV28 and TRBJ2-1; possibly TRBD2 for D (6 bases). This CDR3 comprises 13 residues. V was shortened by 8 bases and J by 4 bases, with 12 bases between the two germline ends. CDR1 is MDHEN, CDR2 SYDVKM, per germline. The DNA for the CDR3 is TGTGCCAGCTTGGGCGGGACGTACAATGAGCAGTTCTTC. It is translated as CASLGGTYNEQFF.

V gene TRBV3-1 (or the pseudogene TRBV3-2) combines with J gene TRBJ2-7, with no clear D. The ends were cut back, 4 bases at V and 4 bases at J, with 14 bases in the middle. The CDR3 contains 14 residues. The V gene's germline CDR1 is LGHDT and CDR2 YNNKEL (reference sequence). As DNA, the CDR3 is TGTGCCAGCAGCCCCGCTGGTAGTTGGTACGAGCAGTACTTC. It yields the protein CASSPAGSWYEQYF.

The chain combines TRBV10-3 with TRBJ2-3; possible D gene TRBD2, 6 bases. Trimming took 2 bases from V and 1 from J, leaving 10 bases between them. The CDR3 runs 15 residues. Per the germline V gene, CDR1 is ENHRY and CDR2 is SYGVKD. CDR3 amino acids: CAISEDWRGTDTQYF. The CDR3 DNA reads TGTGCCATCAGTGAGGACTGGAGGGGCACAGATACGCAGTATTTT.

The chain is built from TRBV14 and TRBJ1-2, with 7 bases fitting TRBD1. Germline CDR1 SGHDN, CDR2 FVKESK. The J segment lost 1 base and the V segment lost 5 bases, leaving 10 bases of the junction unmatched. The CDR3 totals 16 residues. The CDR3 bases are TGTGCCAGCAGCGAACTGCCGGGACAGAATAACTATGGCTACACCTTC. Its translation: CASSELPGQNNYGYTF.

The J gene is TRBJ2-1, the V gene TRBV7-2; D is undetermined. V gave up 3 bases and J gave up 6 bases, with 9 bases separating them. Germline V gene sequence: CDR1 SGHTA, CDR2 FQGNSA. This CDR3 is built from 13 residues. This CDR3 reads CASSFKSVNEQFF. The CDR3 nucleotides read TGTGCCAGCAGCTTTAAGTCGGTCAATGAGCAGTTCTTC.

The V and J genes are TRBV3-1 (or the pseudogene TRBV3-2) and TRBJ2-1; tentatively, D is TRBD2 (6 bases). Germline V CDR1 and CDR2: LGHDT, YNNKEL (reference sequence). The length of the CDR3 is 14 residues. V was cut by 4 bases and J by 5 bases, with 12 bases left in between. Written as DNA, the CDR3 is TGTGCCAGCAGCCCTAGCGAGTTAGACAATGAGCAGTTCTTC. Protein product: CASSPSELDNEQFF.

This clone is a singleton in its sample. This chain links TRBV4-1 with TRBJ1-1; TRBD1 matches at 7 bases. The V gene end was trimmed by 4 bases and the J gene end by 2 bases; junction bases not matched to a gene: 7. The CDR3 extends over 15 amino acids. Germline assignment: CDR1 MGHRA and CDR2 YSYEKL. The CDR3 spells CASSRETGRNTEAFF. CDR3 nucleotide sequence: TGCGCCAGCAGCCGAGAGACAGGGCGAAACACTGAAGCTTTCTTT.

This CDR3 is CAISTEDNQPQHF. The CDR3 bases are TGTGCCATCAGTACCGAGGACAATCAGCCCCAGCATTTT. This sequence joins TRBV10-3 and TRBJ1-5; no reliable D call. The CDR3 is made up of 13 amino acids. Germline V CDR1 and CDR2: ENHRY, SYGVKD. The V end lost 5 bases, the J end lost 3 bases, and 8 bases lay between the germline ends.

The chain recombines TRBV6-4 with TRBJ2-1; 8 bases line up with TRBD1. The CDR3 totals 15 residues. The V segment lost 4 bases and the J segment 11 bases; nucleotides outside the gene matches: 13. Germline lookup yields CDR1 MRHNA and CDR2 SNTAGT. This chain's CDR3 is CASSVGTGSGMKQFF. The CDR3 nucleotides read TGTGCCAGCAGTGTAGGGACAGGCTCCGGAATGAAGCAGTTCTTC.

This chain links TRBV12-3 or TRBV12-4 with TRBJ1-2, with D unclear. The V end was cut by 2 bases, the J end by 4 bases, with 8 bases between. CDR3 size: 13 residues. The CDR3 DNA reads TGTGCCAGCAGTTTACTCCGGGGCTATGGCTACACCTTC. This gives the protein CASSLLRGYGYTF.

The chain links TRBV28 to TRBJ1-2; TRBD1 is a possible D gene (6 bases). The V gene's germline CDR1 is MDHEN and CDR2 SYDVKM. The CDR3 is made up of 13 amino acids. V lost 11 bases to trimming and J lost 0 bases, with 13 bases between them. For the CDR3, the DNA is TGTGCCGGACAGAAAAGACCTAACTATGGCTACACCTTC. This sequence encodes CAGQKRPNYGYTF.

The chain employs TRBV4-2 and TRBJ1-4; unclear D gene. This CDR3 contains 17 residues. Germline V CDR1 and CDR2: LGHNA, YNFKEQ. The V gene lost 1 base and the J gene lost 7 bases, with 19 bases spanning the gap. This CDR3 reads CASSQGVPRGGSEKLFF. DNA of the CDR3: TGTGCCAGCAGCCAAGGTGTCCCCCGGGGAGGAAGTGAAAAACTGTTTTTT.